The present TCR beta chain was sequenced within a study of T cell clonotyping in hematopoietic cell transplantation. About the research overall: Pretransplant recipient samples were taken after cytoreduction.

Time point given: recipient sample about 28 days before transplant, after cytoreduction. TCRdb's copy holds only in-frame clones and misses some; the assay was immunoSEQ multiplex PCR. The table lists some 29,000 clones, roughly 84% of them singletons, with over 1.5% in the top ten. Germline CDR1 reads MGHRA; CDR2 reads YSYEKL. Trimming shortened V by 1 base and J by 1 base, and 7 bases separated the two germline ends. CDR3 size: 14 residues. This TCR was sampled from a man aged 40-49 years with acute myeloid leukemia. Some clones in this sample may be carry-over from other donors' samples. This chain connects TRBV4-1 to TRBJ2-5; D not certain. Sample: peripheral blood mononuclear cells, taken before stem cell transplant. The CDR3 region has the DNA TGCGCCAGCAGCCAAGGAGTCGGCCAAGAGACCCAGTACTTC. Encoded protein: CASSQGVGQETQYF.